This T cell receptor (beta chain) was sequenced during a study of T cell repertoires in cytomegalovirus infection (dated by TCRdb to 2018 to 2020). As for the study more broadly: Alongside well-studied HLA-B-restricted epitopes, the peptide stimulations were aimed at recently identified HLA-C-restricted CMV epitopes, whose presentation resists viral immunomodulation. Because public TCR beta signatures pointed to carriage of CMV infection together with the matching HLA type, the HLA type of each donor mattered for the analysis. General findings and caveats noted by the study authors: In both this cohort and an independent roughly 350-donor cohort, the cumulative frequency of public TCR beta family members distinguished carriers of CMV infection plus the relevant HLA type. In the ex vivo response, HLA-C-restricted CMV-specific TCR beta clonotypes were dominant, and in two of eight donors the single most frequent clonotype came from this HLA-C-restricted group.

The sample's treatment or condition label, decoded: in vitro stimulation with specific CMV peptide epitopes to enrich CMV-specific T cells. This sample was sequenced with an Illumina HiSeq 1500. The public reads were reanalyzed by TCRdb: fastp trimming at Q25, MiXCR alignment, in-frame beta chains only. Each CDR3 protein gets just one entry, which takes the most common genes and DNA from the rows behind it. The sample data list some 350,000 distinct CDR3 sequences, and approximately 30% of these were observed just once. Approximately 12% of the sample is held by the ten biggest clonotypes. In this sample, this clonotype turned up many times. This clone's antigen is unknown. Base qualities are not recorded, but no much larger clone differs from it by a single base. V is pruned by 0 bases and J by 1 base, leaving 0 bases of the junction without a gene match. For CDR1 and CDR2, the germline V gene lists LGHNA and YSLEER. The CDR3 goes from the cysteine to the phenylalanine over 16 residues. CDR3 DNA only is kept here, 48 bases in frame from base 1.

The rearrangement joined TRBV4-3 to TRBJ2-3, with 11 middle bases fitting TRBD2. The starting material was cultured PBMCs, obtained from culture after CMV antigen stimulation. The origin of this receptor is a human donor in good health (CMV status not recorded). Some clones in this sample may be carry-over from other donors' samples. CDR3 protein: CASSQELAGGTDTQYF. The DNA sequence reads TGCGCCAGCAGCCAAGAACTAGCGGGAGGCACAGATACGCAGTATTTT.